The 5 T cell receptor beta chains in this list originate from one sample, sequenced in a study of T cell responses to AZD1222 COVID-19 vaccine. Produced via immunoSEQ multiplex PCR; TCRdb's table is partial and in-frame only. The sample lists approximately 190,000 clones, 92% occurring once. This specimen consisted of peripheral blood, obtained on day 0 of AZD1222 vaccination. All receptors come from an adult in good health.

As to this clone: The sample holds other DNA sequences that translate to the same CDR3. The rearrangement uses TRBV5-1 and TRBJ1-1; D unresolved. This CDR3 is built from 12 residues. Trimming took off 1 base at V and 5 bases at J, with 6 bases between the two ends. CDR1 and CDR2 (germline): SGHRS, YFSETQ. CDR3 loop: CASSLSGTEAFF. DNA for the CDR3: TGCGCCAGCAGCTTGAGCGGGACTGAAGCTTTCTTT. The full variable domain, completed using reference TRBV5-1 and TRBJ1-1, is KAGVTQTPRYLIKTRGQQVTLSCSPISGHRSVSWYQQTPGQGLQFLFEYFSETQRNKGNFPGRFSGRQFSNSRSEMNVSTLELGDSALYLCASSLSGTEAFFGQGTRLTVV.

This clone was observed a few times. The CDR3 is CASSPSEESPLHF. CDR3 DNA: TGTGCCAGCAGTCCTAGCGAGGAGTCACCCCTCCACTTT. V and J are TRBV6-4 and TRBJ1-6; no reliable D call. CDR1 is MRHNA and CDR2 is SNTAGT in the germline V gene. V was cut by 5 bases and J by 10 bases, with 12 bases left in between. The CDR3 extends over 13 amino acids.

The chain combines TRBV5-6 with TRBJ1-3, with no clear D. CDR3 size: 14 residues. The germline V gene has CDR1 SGHDT and CDR2 YYEEEE. The V and J ends lost 4 bases and 0 bases respectively, with 8 bases between them. The CDR3, as DNA: TGTGCCAGCAGCAGAGGAAACTCTGGAAACACCATATATTTT. Protein product: CASSRGNSGNTIYF.

The chain is built from TRBV10-3 and TRBJ2-1; 8 bases align to TRBD1. Germline trimming cut 4 bases from V and 2 bases from J; bases unmatched to any gene: 4. The CDR3 runs to 15 residues. Germline-derived CDR1 and CDR2 are ENHRY and SYGVKD. The CDR3 sequence: CAISGEQGAYNEQFF. The DNA for the CDR3 is TGTGCCATCAGTGGGGAACAGGGGGCCTACAATGAGCAGTTCTTC.

Only one count was recorded for this clone. The rearrangement links TRBV3-1 (or the pseudogene TRBV3-2) to TRBJ2-3; TRBD1 is a possible D gene (6 bases). The ends were cut back, 1 base at V and 4 bases at J, with 12 bases in the middle. The germline V gene has CDR1 LGHDT and CDR2 YNNKEL (reference sequence). The CDR3 extends over 15 amino acids. CDR3 sequence: CASSQATGWADTQYF. The CDR3 bases are TGTGCCAGCAGCCAAGCTACAGGGTGGGCAGATACGCAGTATTTT.